These T cell receptor beta chains were read from a single sample in a study of cytomegalovirus exposure and HLA in healthy donors. Data came from immunoSEQ multiplex PCR; TCRdb stores just in-frame clones and leaves some out. The table shows some 140,000 clones, with 80% occurring only once. Sequenced input: PBMCs. These receptors were taken from a male donor in good health and CMV-seropositive. Each CDR3 is given with its conserved first and last residue. D genes are given only for firm matches. Clone size is given for some rows only: seen once, a few or many times, or a class if the clone is expanded.

D gene | clone size | J gene | V gene | CDR3 protein | CDR3 DNA
- | - | TRBJ2-2 | TRBV29-1 | CSGLETGELFF | TGCAGCGGGCTAGAGACCGGGGAGCTGTTTTTT
- | - | TRBJ1-6 | TRBV7-2 | CASSTQTDYNSPLHF | TGTGCCAGCAGCACACAGACAGATTATAATTCACCCCTCCACTTT
TRBD1 | - | TRBJ1-4 | TRBV6-4 | CASSEGTGPGEKLFF | TGTGCCAGCAGTGAAGGGACAGGGCCCGGTGAAAAACTGTTTTTT
- | once | TRBJ1-3 | TRBV10-3 | CAISEGRVDSGNTIYF | TGTGCCATCAGTGAGGGCAGGGTGGACTCTGGAAACACCATATATTTT
TRBD2 | once | TRBJ2-1 | TRBV9 | CASSDSGGASEQFF | TGTGCCAGCAGCGATAGCGGGGGGGCGAGTGAGCAGTTCTTC
- | - | TRBJ2-5 | TRBV28 | CASSPGQAGETQYF | TGTGCCAGCAGCCCCGGACAGGCGGGGGAGACCCAGTACTTC
- | - | TRBJ2-5 | TRBV9 | CASSSFIVGGEETQYF | TGTGCCAGCAGCTCCTTTATAGTAGGGGGAGAGGAGACCCAGTACTTC
- | - | TRBJ1-1 | TRBV11-2 | CASSFQEMNTEAFF | TGTGCCAGCAGCTTTCAGGAAATGAACACTGAAGCTTTCTTT
TRBD2 | - | TRBJ2-5 | TRBV4-3 | CASSQDFLAAGGETQYF | TGCGCCAGCAGCCAAGATTTCCTAGCGGCGGGGGGAGAGACCCAGTACTTC
- | - | TRBJ2-4 | TRBV4-2 | CASSQEWDASSLQYF | TGTGCCAGCAGCCAAGAATGGGATGCTAGCTCCCTTCAGTACTTC
TRBD2 | once | TRBJ2-1 | TRBV2 | CASSARLAGDVEQFF | TGTGCCAGCAGCGCTAGACTAGCGGGGGACGTTGAGCAGTTCTTC
TRBD1 | - | TRBJ2-7 | TRBV28 | CASSSGQGGEQYF | TGTGCCAGCAGCTCCGGACAGGGCGGAGAGCAGTACTTC
- | few | TRBJ1-5 | TRBV9 | CASSVDGRGDDQPQHF | TGTGCCAGCAGCGTAGACGGGCGGGGGGACGATCAGCCCCAGCATTTT
TRBD2 | - | TRBJ2-7 | TRBV29-1 | CSALFGTIEQYF | TGCAGCGCGTTGTTTGGGACTATCGAGCAGTACTTC
- | - | TRBJ2-3 | TRBV5-8 | CASSLGSGSSDTQYF | TGTGCCAGCAGCTTGGGGAGCGGGTCCTCAGATACGCAGTATTTT
TRBD1 | - | TRBJ1-3 | TRBV4-1 | CASSQLLLDRTSSGNTIYF | TGCGCCAGCAGCCAACTCCTCCTGGACAGGACGAGCTCTGGAAACACCATATATTTT
TRBD2 | - | TRBJ2-2 | TRBV25-1 | CASSELAGALTTGELFF | TGTGCCAGCAGTGAGCTAGCGGGAGCGTTGACCACCGGGGAGCTGTTTTTT
TRBD2 | - | TRBJ2-1 | TRBV18 | CASSPGLAGDNEQFF | TGTGCCAGCTCACCAGGACTAGCGGGAGATAATGAGCAGTTCTTC
- | - | TRBJ2-2 | TRBV29-1 | CSVGGAGYTGELFF | TGCAGCGTTGGAGGAGCAGGGTACACCGGGGAGCTGTTTTTT
TRBD2 | - | TRBJ2-7 | TRBV5-1 | CASSPLGLAGGSTYEQYF | TGCGCCAGCAGCCCCCTCGGACTAGCGGGAGGGAGTACCTACGAGCAGTACTTC
TRBD2 | - | TRBJ2-4 | TRBV7-2 | CASSSTTGGSLGNIQYF | TGTGCCAGCAGCTCTACAACTGGCGGGAGTTTGGGGAACATTCAGTACTTC
TRBD2 | - | TRBJ2-5 | TRBV7-2 | CASSTGTSTLPLETQYF | TGTGCCAGCAGCACCGGGACTAGTACCTTGCCGCTGGAGACCCAGTACTTC
- | - | TRBJ1-5 | TRBV19 | CASSAGTVGNQPQHF | TGTGCCAGTAGTGCCGGGACTGTTGGCAATCAGCCCCAGCATTTT
- | once | TRBJ2-7 | TRBV7-9 | CASSLKERVEQYF | TGTGCCAGCAGCTTAAAGGAACGGGTCGAGCAGTACTTC
TRBD1 | - | TRBJ2-7 | TRBV4-1 | CASSAQGAASYEQYF | TGCGCCAGCAGCGCACAGGGGGCTGCGTCCTACGAGCAGTACTTC
- | - | TRBJ1-5 | TRBV18 | CASSPEESNQPQHF | TGTGCCAGCTCACCAGAGGAGAGCAATCAGCCCCAGCATTTT
TRBD2 | - | TRBJ2-5 | TRBV7-7 | CASSLGSGGQETQYF | TGTGCTAGCAGCTTAGGTAGCGGGGGCCAAGAGACCCAGTACTTC
TRBD1 | - | TRBJ2-7 | TRBV11-2 | CASSVRTGDKYEQYF | TGTGCCAGCAGCGTACGGACAGGGGATAAATACGAGCAGTACTTC
- | - | TRBJ2-3 | TRBV11-2 | CASSLVGARLTDTQYF | TGTGCCAGCAGCTTAGTTGGGGCAAGACTCACAGATACGCAGTATTTT
- | - | TRBJ1-5 | TRBV19 | CASRGEVPNQPQHF | TGTGCCAGTAGAGGGGAGGTCCCTAATCAGCCCCAGCATTTT
- | - | TRBJ2-4 | TRBV11-2 | CASRALAKNIQYF | TGTGCCAGCAGAGCCCTAGCCAAAAACATTCAGTACTTC
- | once | TRBJ2-7 | TRBV29-1 | CSVLEQGGDSYEQYF | TGCAGCGTTCTAGAGCAGGGGGGCGACTCCTACGAGCAGTACTTC
- | - | TRBJ2-7 | TRBV6-1 | CASRDTGTVPYEQYF | TGTGCCAGCAGAGACACAGGTACGGTCCCCTACGAGCAGTACTTC
- | - | TRBJ1-2 | TRBV4-2 | CASSQDTGRHGYTF | TGTGCCAGCAGCCAAGACACGGGGAGGCATGGCTACACCTTC
- | - | TRBJ1-6 | TRBV7-6 | CASSFTVKNSPLHF | TGTGCCAGCAGCTTTACAGTGAAGAATTCACCCCTCCACTTT
- | - | TRBJ2-7 | TRBV12-5 | CASVRGASYEQYF | TGTGCTAGCGTACGGGGGGCCTCCTACGAGCAGTACTTC
- | - | TRBJ1-5 | TRBV4-1 | CASSQNTQGRIQPQHF | TGCGCCAGCAGCCAAAATACACAGGGTCGGATTCAGCCCCAGCATTTT
- | once | TRBJ2-1 | TRBV27 | CASRSGTYNEQFF | TGTGCCAGCAGAAGCGGAACCTACAATGAGCAGTTCTTC
TRBD2 | - | TRBJ2-1 | TRBV19 | CASSIGTSGGYNEQFF | TGTGCCAGTAGTATCGGGACTAGCGGGGGATACAATGAGCAGTTCTTC
- | - | TRBJ2-7 | TRBV9 | CASTPWDVGSHEQYF | TGTGCCAGCACCCCCTGGGACGTCGGGAGCCACGAGCAGTACTTC
TRBD2 | - | TRBJ2-7 | TRBV27 | CASSSPGGSYEQYF | TGTGCCAGCAGTTCGCCGGGGGGCTCCTACGAGCAGTACTTC
- | - | TRBJ2-3 | TRBV6-4 | CASSEGASGTDTQYF | TGTGCCAGCAGTGAAGGGGCTAGCGGCACAGATACGCAGTATTTT
- | - | TRBJ1-2 | TRBV5-4 | CASSLAMTDYGYTF | TGTGCCAGCAGCTTGGCAATGACAGACTATGGCTACACCTTC
- | few | TRBJ2-2 | TRBV19 | CASRVPGARGTGELFF | TGTGCCAGTAGGGTCCCCGGAGCCAGGGGCACCGGGGAGCTGTTTTTT
- | - | TRBJ2-7 | TRBV5-1 | CASSLGGAGGYEQYF | TGCGCCAGCAGCTTGGGGGGGGCAGGGGGCTACGAGCAGTACTTC
TRBD1 | - | TRBJ2-1 | TRBV4-2 | CASSQGPGQIGNEQFF | TGTGCCAGCAGCCAGGGTCCGGGACAGATAGGCAATGAGCAGTTCTTC
- | - | TRBJ2-5 | TRBV28 | CASSSQGGETQYF | TGTGCCAGCAGTTCACAGGGCGGGGAGACCCAGTACTTC
TRBD1 | - | TRBJ2-3 | TRBV6-1 | CASSEYVRQGVDTQYF | TGTGCCAGCAGTGAATATGTAAGACAGGGGGTAGATACGCAGTATTTT
TRBD1 | - | TRBJ1-4 | TRBV5-8 | CASSGGQGVNEKLFF | TGTGCCAGCAGCGGGGGACAGGGGGTGAATGAAAAACTGTTTTTT
TRBD2 | - | TRBJ2-7 | TRBV19 | CASSGAGPFSYEQYF | TGTGCCAGTAGCGGAGCGGGGCCCTTCTCCTACGAGCAGTACTTC
- | - | TRBJ2-7 | TRBV4-2 | CASSQVELDLYEQYF | TGTGCCAGCAGCCAAGTCGAACTAGACCTCTACGAGCAGTACTTC
- | - | TRBJ2-2 | TRBV30 | CAWKVGVTNTGELFF | TGTGCCTGGAAGGTGGGAGTTACGAACACCGGGGAGCTGTTTTTT
TRBD2 | - | TRBJ2-1 | TRBV29-1 | CSVDASGNSYNEQFF | TGCAGCGTTGACGCTAGCGGGAACTCCTACAATGAGCAGTTCTTC
TRBD2 | - | TRBJ2-2 | TRBV9 | CASSVASGGHGELFF | TGTGCCAGCAGCGTAGCGTCGGGAGGGCACGGGGAGCTGTTTTTT
- | - | TRBJ2-7 | TRBV13 | CASSVAENPREQYF | TGTGCCAGCAGCGTAGCGGAAAACCCCAGGGAGCAGTACTTC
- | - | TRBJ1-2 | TRBV5-4 | CASSSRMTNYGYTF | TGTGCCAGCAGCTCGAGGATGACTAACTATGGCTACACCTTC
- | - | TRBJ2-3 | TRBV7-6 | CASSLVGRASTDTQYF | TGTGCCAGCAGCTTAGTTGGCAGGGCCTCCACAGATACGCAGTATTTT
- | - | TRBJ1-4 | TRBV10-2 | CASLGGIDEKLFF | TGCGCCAGCTTGGGGGGAATTGATGAAAAACTGTTTTTT
TRBD2 | few | TRBJ2-1 | TRBV27 | CASSFLLTAGFLNEQFF | TGTGCCAGCAGTTTCCTTTTGACAGCGGGATTTCTGAATGAGCAGTTCTTC